The 28 T cell receptor beta chains in this list originate from one sample, sequenced in a study of T-cell memory formation after mild COVID-19. TCRdb processed the 5' RACE reads anew with MiXCR; each CDR3 protein has one entry. In the table there are about half a million distinct CDR3 sequences, roughly 18% of which are singletons. Specimen: PBMCs or a T cell subset sorted from them (not recorded which). The receptor set was obtained from an adult woman who had mild COVID-19 (a few samples of this study predate the infection). Cell type and time point are not known.

This sequence joins TRBV7-3 and TRBJ2-2; 7 nucleotides agree with TRBD1. The J segment lost 2 bases and the V segment lost 2 bases, leaving 5 bases of the junction unmatched. The CDR3 is 16 residues long. In germline, CDR1 is SGHTA, CDR2 FQGTGA. Written as DNA, the CDR3 is TGTGCCAGCAGCTTAGCCGGGACAGTAAACACCGGGGAGCTGTTTTTT. Translating it yields CASSLAGTVNTGELFF.

The chain uses TRBV5-1 and TRBJ1-5; no reliable D call. Trimming removed 4 bases at V and 0 bases at J, with 20 bases between. Germline loops: CDR1 SGHRS, CDR2 YFSETQ. The CDR3 length is 18 residues. DNA for the CDR3: TGCGCCAGCAGCCTCTCCGCGGGTAAAGGGTATAGCAATCAGCCCCAGCATTTT. It yields the protein CASSLSAGKGYSNQPQHF.

This clonotype was picked up a small number of times. The J gene is TRBJ2-1, the V gene TRBV27, with a tentative D call TRBD2 (5 bases). The germline gives CDR1 MNHEY, CDR2 SMNVEV (reference sequence). V was trimmed by 2 bases and J by 9 bases, leaving 14 bases between them. CDR3 length equals 14 residues. The chain's CDR3 is CASSLRRIGGEQFF. The CDR3 DNA reads as TGTGCCAGCAGTTTAAGGAGGATAGGAGGTGAGCAGTTCTTC.

This chain joins TRBV5-1 and TRBJ1-2; a weak D match, TRBD1 (5 bases). Trimming pared 6 bases from V and 11 bases from J, leaving 20 bases between. This CDR3 contains 13 residues. Germline-derived CDR1 and CDR2 are SGHRS and YFSETQ. CDR3 in amino acids: CASNVGDHRGYTF. The CDR3, as DNA: TGCGCCAGCAATGTGGGGGACCATCGAGGGTACACCTTC.

In its sample, this clonotype was seen a few times. This sequence joins TRBV3-1 and TRBJ2-1; unclear D gene. Trimming took 4 bases from V and 10 from J, leaving 11 bases between them. Germline V CDR1 and CDR2: LGHDT, YNNKEL (reference sequence). There are 12 residues in the CDR3. Written as DNA, the CDR3 is TGTGCCAGCAGCCCTCCCCGTGGGGAGCAGTTCTTC. Its protein product is CASSPPRGEQFF.

This clonotype was seen a few times. The chain carries TRBV12-3 or TRBV12-4 and TRBJ2-1; 9 bases agree with TRBD2. The CDR3 totals 18 residues. V trimming: 8 bases; J trimming: 0 bases; junction bases outside the gene matches: 14. This CDR3 reads CASYGGSGGESSYNEQFF. The CDR3 coding sequence is TGTGCCAGCTACGGGGGTAGCGGGGGCGAAAGCTCCTACAATGAGCAGTTCTTC.

The chain's CDR3 is CATSGTPSSTQYF. In nucleotides, the CDR3 is TGTGCCACCAGTGGGACACCGTCATCCACGCAGTATTTT. V is TRBV24-1 and J is TRBJ2-3, with D perhaps TRBD1 (5 bases). V was pared by 5 bases and J by 9 bases, with 14 bases between. Germline values: CDR1 KGHDR, CDR2 SFDVKD. This CDR3 spans 13 amino acids.

This clonotype appeared a few times. The chain employs TRBV4-3 and TRBJ2-1, with 11 bases identical to TRBD2. The V segment lost 0 bases and the J segment 9 bases; nucleotides outside the gene matches: 10. The CDR3 has 17 residues. Germline-derived CDR1 and CDR2 are LGHNA and YSLEER. CDR3 nucleotides: TGCGCCAGCAGCCAAGATTCGGCTAGCGGGAGGATGATTGAGCAGTTCTTC. It translates to CASSQDSASGRMIEQFF.

This clonotype was picked up a small number of times. The V gene is TRBV20-1, the J gene TRBJ1-2; D may be TRBD1 (5 bases). This CDR3 contains 15 residues. Germline CDR1 DFQATT, CDR2 SNEGSKA (reference sequence). The V and J ends lost 4 bases and 4 bases respectively, with 19 bases between them. Written as DNA, the CDR3 is TGCAGTGCTACGGGGGGAAACTCGCAATCCTATGGCTACACCTTC. It specifies CSATGGNSQSYGYTF.

As DNA, the CDR3 is TGCGCCAGCAGCCAAGTTACAGGTTCTTTTGGTGAAAAACTGTTTTTT. Its protein product is CASSQVTGSFGEKLFF. J is TRBJ1-4 and V is TRBV4-1, with D possibly being TRBD1 (5 bases). The CDR3 contains 16 residues. The germline V gene has CDR1 MGHRA and CDR2 YSYEKL. The V and J ends lost 1 base and 7 bases respectively, with 16 bases between them.

This chain connects TRBV10-1 to TRBJ2-3; 9 bases match TRBD1. There are 17 residues in the CDR3. The ends lost 6 bases at V and 5 bases at J; junction bases unmatched: 15. Germline CDR1 and CDR2: WNHNN and SYGVQD (reference sequence). CDR3 amino acids: CASRGEGETGGEDTQYF. The CDR3 DNA follows: TGCGCCAGCAGAGGCGAGGGCGAGACAGGGGGAGAAGATACGCAGTATTTT.

The sample holds many counts of this clonotype. The V call is TRBV20-1, the J call TRBJ2-4; TRBD2 agrees at 10 bases. Looked up from germline, CDR1 is DFQATT and CDR2 is SNEGSKA (reference sequence). V lost 2 bases and J lost 2; bases outside the gene matches: 3. The CDR3 length is 15 residues. The CDR3, as DNA: TGCAGTGCTAGACCGGGACTAGCGACCAAAAACATTCAGTACTTC. Protein sequence: CSARPGLATKNIQYF.

This chain links TRBV2 with TRBJ2-3, with D perhaps matching TRBD2 (7 bases). The V gene lost 9 bases and the J gene lost 0 bases, with 13 bases spanning the gap. CDR1 and CDR2 (germline): SNHLY, FYNNEI. The CDR3 is 14 amino acids. The CDR3 region has the DNA TGTGCCAGGACAGCGGGGACAAGCACAGATACGCAGTATTTT. It yields the protein CARTAGTSTDTQYF. Complete variable domain (other parts from reference TRBV2 and TRBJ2-3): EPEVTQTPSHQVTQMGQEVILRCVPISNHLYFYWYRQILGQKVEFLVSFYNNEISEKSEIFDDQFSVERPDGSNFTLKIRSTKLEDSAMYFCARTAGTSTDTQYFGPGTRLTVL.

This chain's CDR3 is CASSFRTGPQETQYF. The CDR3 nucleotides are TGCGCCAGCAGCTTTCGGACAGGACCCCAAGAGACCCAGTACTTC. The chain joins TRBV5-1 to TRBJ2-5; 7 bases match TRBD1. Germline trimming cut 2 bases from V and 1 base from J; bases unmatched to any gene: 5. In germline, CDR1 is SGHRS, CDR2 YFSETQ. This CDR3 contains 15 residues.

The chain has TRBV2 and TRBJ2-5; the D gene is possibly TRBD2 (5 bases). The CDR3 is 16 amino acids. Trimming shortened V by 6 bases and J by 9 bases, and 26 bases separated the two germline ends. Germline values: CDR1 SNHLY, CDR2 FYNNEI. CDR3 in DNA: TGTGCCAGCAGGACGCTCGACTATCATCCTCCAGTGGCCCAGTACTTC. This codes for CASRTLDYHPPVAQYF. Combining the CDR3 with reference TRBV2 and TRBJ2-5 gives the whole variable domain EPEVTQTPSHQVTQMGQEVILRCVPISNHLYFYWYRQILGQKVEFLVSFYNNEISEKSEIFDDQFSVERPDGSNFTLKIRSTKLEDSAMYFCASRTLDYHPPVAQYFGPGTRLLVL.

The rearrangement links TRBV5-6 to TRBJ1-5, with 8 bases lining up with TRBD1. Germline trimming cut 4 bases from V and 6 bases from J; bases unmatched to any gene: 9. Germline loops: CDR1 SGHDT, CDR2 YYEEEE. CDR3 size: 15 residues. The CDR3 protein is CASSARGQVGQPQHF. The CDR3 coding sequence is TGTGCCAGCAGCGCCAGGGGGCAGGTTGGTCAGCCCCAGCATTTT.

V gene TRBV4-2 combines with J gene TRBJ2-3; 12 positions match TRBD2. Per the germline V gene, CDR1 is LGHNA and CDR2 is YNFKEQ. J was trimmed by 5 bases and V by 2 bases; bases with no gene match: 11. The CDR3 loop spans 18 amino acids. Here the CDR3 DNA reads TGTGCCAGCAGCCAACATAGGGAAGTACTAGCGGGAGGAGATACGCAGTATTTT. It translates to CASSQHREVLAGGDTQYF.

The V call is TRBV10-3, the J call TRBJ1-1; D gene uncertain. The CDR3 sequence is 13 residues long. Trimming pared 5 bases from V and 2 bases from J, leaving 9 bases between. Germline V gives CDR1 ENHRY, CDR2 SYGVKD. The CDR3: CAISLGPNTEAFF. DNA for the CDR3: TGTGCCATCAGTCTGGGCCCTAACACTGAAGCTTTCTTT.

CDR3 in amino acids: CASSWAVNEQFF. For the CDR3, the DNA is TGTGCCAGCAGTTGGGCGGTCAATGAGCAGTTCTTC. This chain uses TRBV6-2 or TRBV6-3 with TRBJ2-1, with D hard to call. Germline V CDR1 and CDR2: MNHEY, SVGEGT. This CDR3 region has 12 residues. V lost 4 bases and J 6 bases, leaving 7 bases between the germline ends.

The table lists this clonotype with a few counts. V and J are TRBV5-6 and TRBJ2-2; no definite D call. CDR1 SGHDT and CDR2 YYEEEE come from the germline V gene. Trimming removed 3 bases from V and 2 bases from J, with 8 bases in between. This CDR3 region has 14 residues. CDR3 DNA sequence: TGTGCCAGCAGCTCCTTGGCCAACACCGGGGAGCTGTTTTTT. Protein sequence: CASSSLANTGELFF.

The chain is built from TRBV20-1 and TRBJ2-1, with D possibly called TRBD1 or TRBD2 (7 bases each). The CDR3 has 16 amino acids. Germline V gives CDR1 DFQATT, CDR2 SNEGSKA (reference sequence). With 5 bases removed from V and 6 bases from J, the gap between germline ends came to 23 bases. The CDR3 is CSAFLSGGQLSNEQFF. For the CDR3, the DNA is TGCAGTGCTTTCCTCTCGGGGGGACAGCTGAGCAATGAGCAGTTCTTC.

This clonotype occurred a few times. The chain is built from TRBV10-3 and TRBJ2-1; 8 bases are a match to TRBD1. The CDR3 is 16 amino acids. After removal of 3 bases from V and 2 bases from J, the junction contained 6 bases not matched to a gene. In germline, CDR1 is ENHRY, CDR2 SYGVKD. The CDR3 DNA is TGTGCCATCAGTGAACCGGGGACAGGAGCCTACAATGAGCAGTTCTTC. The encoded protein is CAISEPGTGAYNEQFF.

This chain uses TRBV9 with TRBJ1-4; 11 positions agree with TRBD1. This CDR3 comprises 15 residues. Germline-derived CDR1 and CDR2 are SGDLS and YYNGEE. V was pared by 2 bases and J by 8 bases, with 5 bases of the junction left unmatched. CDR3 coding DNA: TGTGCCAGCAGCGTTGGACAGGGGGCAGGAGAAAAACTGTTTTTT. It translates to CASSVGQGAGEKLFF.

The J gene is TRBJ2-2, the V gene TRBV24-1; D not certain. The CDR3 covers 15 residues. Trimming cost V 1 base and J 1 base, with 6 bases left between them. Germline V lookup: CDR1 KGHDR, CDR2 SFDVKD. CDR3 DNA sequence: TGTGCCACCAGTGATTTATCCTGGAACACCGGGGAGCTGTTTTTT. Amino acids: CATSDLSWNTGELFF.

This rearrangement joins TRBV5-1 to TRBJ2-1; 10 bases align to TRBD2. Germline V gene data show CDR1 as SGHRS and CDR2 as YFSETQ. This CDR3 spans 14 amino acids. Trimming removed 3 bases from V and 8 bases from J; junction bases left unmatched: 5. The CDR3 region has the DNA TGCGCCAGCAGCTCGGGGACTAGCGCCTATGAGCAGTTCTTC. This encodes CASSSGTSAYEQFF. The full variable domain, in which reference TRBV5-1 and TRBJ2-1 provide the parts outside the CDR3, is KAGVTQTPRYLIKTRGQQVTLSCSPISGHRSVSWYQQTPGQGLQFLFEYFSETQRNKGNFPGRFSGRQFSNSRSEMNVSTLELGDSALYLCASSSGTSAYEQFFGPGTRLTVL.

This clonotype was observed a few times. This chain uses TRBV5-1 with TRBJ1-2; TRBD1 is a possible D gene (5 bases). V gave up 4 bases and J gave up 3 bases, with 16 bases separating them. This CDR3 spans 15 amino acids. Germline loops: CDR1 SGHRS, CDR2 YFSETQ. The CDR3, as DNA: TGCGCCAGCAGCCCGGGACCGAGTACGGACTATGGCTACACCTTC. Residues: CASSPGPSTDYGYTF. Full variable domain (remainder filled in from reference TRBV5-1 and TRBJ1-2): KAGVTQTPRYLIKTRGQQVTLSCSPISGHRSVSWYQQTPGQGLQFLFEYFSETQRNKGNFPGRFSGRQFSNSRSEMNVSTLELGDSALYLCASSPGPSTDYGYTFGSGTRLTVV.

This clonotype was seen more than once but under ten times. This chain links TRBV14 with TRBJ2-7, with a weak D call TRBD2 (5 bases). CDR1 SGHDN and CDR2 FVKESK come from the germline V gene. V lost 3 bases and J lost 2, with 14 bases in between. The CDR3 contains 15 residues. For the CDR3, the DNA is TGTGCCAGCAGCCAGCGCTTAAGCGGAACCTACGAGCAGTACTTC. This encodes CASSQRLSGTYEQYF. Full variable domain (missing parts from reference TRBV14 and TRBJ2-7): EAGVTQFPSHSVIEKGQTVTLRCDPISGHDNLYWYRRVMGKEIKFLLHFVKESKQDESGMPNNRFLAERTGGTYSTLKVQPAELEDSGVYFCASSQRLSGTYEQYFGPGTRLTVT.

This clonotype has more than one count but fewer than ten. The V and J genes are TRBV9 and TRBJ2-1; D gene ambiguous. This CDR3 region has 13 residues. Germline CDR1 SGDLS, CDR2 YYNGEE. V shed 2 bases and J shed 0 bases, with 3 bases lying between them. The CDR3 DNA follows: TGTGCCAGCAGCGTTGGCTCCTACAATGAGCAGTTCTTC. Its protein product is CASSVGSYNEQFF.